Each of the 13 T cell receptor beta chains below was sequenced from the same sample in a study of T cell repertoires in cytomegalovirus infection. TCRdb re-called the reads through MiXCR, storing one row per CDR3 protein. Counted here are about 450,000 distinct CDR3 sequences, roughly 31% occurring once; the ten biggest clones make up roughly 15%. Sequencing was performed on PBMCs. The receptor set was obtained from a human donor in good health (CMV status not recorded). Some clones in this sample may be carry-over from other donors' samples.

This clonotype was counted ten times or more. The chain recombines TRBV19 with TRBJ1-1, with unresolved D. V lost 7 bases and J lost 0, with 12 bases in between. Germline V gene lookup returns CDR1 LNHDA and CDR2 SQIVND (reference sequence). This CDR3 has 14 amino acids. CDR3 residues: CASNPTVMNTEAFF. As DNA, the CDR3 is TGTGCCAGTAATCCCACCGTCATGAACACTGAAGCTTTCTTT.

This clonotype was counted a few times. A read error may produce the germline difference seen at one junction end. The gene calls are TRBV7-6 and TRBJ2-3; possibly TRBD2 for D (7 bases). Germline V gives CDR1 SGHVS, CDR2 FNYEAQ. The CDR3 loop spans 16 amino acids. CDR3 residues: CASTLLGGGSGDTQYF. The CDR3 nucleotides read TGTGCCAGCACCTTATTGGGGGGGGGCTCTGGAGATACGCAGTATTTT. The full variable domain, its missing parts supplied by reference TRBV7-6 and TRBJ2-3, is GAGVSQSPRYKVTKRGQDVALRCDPISGHVSLYWYRQALGQGPEFLTYFNYEAQQDKSGLPNDRFSAERPEGSISTLTIQRTEQRDSAMYRCASTLLGGGSGDTQYFGPGTRLTVL.

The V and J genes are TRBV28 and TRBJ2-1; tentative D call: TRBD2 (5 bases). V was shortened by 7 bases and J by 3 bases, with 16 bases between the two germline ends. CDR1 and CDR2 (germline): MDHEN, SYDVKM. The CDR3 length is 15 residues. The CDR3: CASNQPREGYNEQFF. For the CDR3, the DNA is TGTGCCAGCAACCAACCCCGGGAAGGCTACAATGAGCAGTTCTTC.

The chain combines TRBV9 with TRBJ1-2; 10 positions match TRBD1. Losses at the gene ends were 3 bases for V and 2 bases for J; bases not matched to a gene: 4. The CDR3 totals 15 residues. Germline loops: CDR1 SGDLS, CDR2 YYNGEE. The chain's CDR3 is CASSALTGGNYGYTF. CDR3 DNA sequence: TGTGCCAGCAGCGCCTTGACAGGGGGCAACTATGGCTACACCTTC.

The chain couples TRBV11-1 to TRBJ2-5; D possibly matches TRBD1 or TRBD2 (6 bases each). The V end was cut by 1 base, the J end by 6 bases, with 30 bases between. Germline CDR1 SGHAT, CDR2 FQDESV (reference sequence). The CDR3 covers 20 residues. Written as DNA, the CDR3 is TGTGCCAGCAGCTTAGTAATTGAAAATTTTTTGGGGGGCAGTATGAAGACCCAGTACTTC. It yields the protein CASSLVIENFLGGSMKTQYF.

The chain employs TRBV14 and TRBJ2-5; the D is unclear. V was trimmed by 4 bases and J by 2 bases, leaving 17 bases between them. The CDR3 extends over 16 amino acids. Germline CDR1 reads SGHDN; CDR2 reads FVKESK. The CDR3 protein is CASSPSQLGQQETQYF. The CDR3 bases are TGTGCCAGCAGCCCTTCGCAACTCGGGCAACAAGAGACCCAGTACTTC.

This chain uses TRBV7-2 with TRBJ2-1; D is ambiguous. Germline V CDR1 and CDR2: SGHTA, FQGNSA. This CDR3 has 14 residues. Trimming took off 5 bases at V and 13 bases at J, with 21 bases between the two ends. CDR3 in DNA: TGTGCCAGCAGCCCGGGTCTACTCAATAAGTACCAGTTCTTC. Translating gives CASSPGLLNKYQFF.

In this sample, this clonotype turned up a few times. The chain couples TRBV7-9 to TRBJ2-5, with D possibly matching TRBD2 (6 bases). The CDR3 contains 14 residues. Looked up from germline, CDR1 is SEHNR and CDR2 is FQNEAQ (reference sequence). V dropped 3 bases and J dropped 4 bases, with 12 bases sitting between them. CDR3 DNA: TGTGCCAGCAGCTTTACCGGGAGCCGAGAGACCCAGTACTTC. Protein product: CASSFTGSRETQYF.

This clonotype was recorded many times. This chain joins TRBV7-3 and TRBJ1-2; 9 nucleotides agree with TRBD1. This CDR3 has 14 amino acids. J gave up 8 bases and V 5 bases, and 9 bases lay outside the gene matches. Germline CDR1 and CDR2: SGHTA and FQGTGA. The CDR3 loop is CASSPQTGGMGYTF. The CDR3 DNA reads TGTGCCAGCAGCCCGCAGACAGGGGGAATGGGCTACACCTTC. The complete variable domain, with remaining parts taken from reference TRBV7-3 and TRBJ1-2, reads GAGVSQTPSNKVTEKGKYVELRCDPISGHTALYWYRQSLGQGPEFLIYFQGTGAADDSGLPNDRFFAVRPEGSVSTLKIQRTERGDSAVYLCASSPQTGGMGYTFGSGTRLTVV.

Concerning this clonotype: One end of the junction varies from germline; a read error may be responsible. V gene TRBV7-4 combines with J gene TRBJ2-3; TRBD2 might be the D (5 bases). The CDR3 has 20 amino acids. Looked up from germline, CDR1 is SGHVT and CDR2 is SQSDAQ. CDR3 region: CASSLDYLQPTGKGTDTRYF. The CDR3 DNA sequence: TGTGCCAGCAGCTTAGACTATCTTCAACCGACCGGGAAAGGCACAGATACGCGGTATTTT.

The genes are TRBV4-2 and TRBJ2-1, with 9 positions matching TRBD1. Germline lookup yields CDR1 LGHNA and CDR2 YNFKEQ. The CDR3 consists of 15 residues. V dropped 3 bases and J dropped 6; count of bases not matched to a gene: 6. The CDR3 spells CASSQPDRGGNEQFF. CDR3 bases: TGTGCCAGCAGCCAGCCGGACAGGGGAGGCAATGAGCAGTTCTTC.

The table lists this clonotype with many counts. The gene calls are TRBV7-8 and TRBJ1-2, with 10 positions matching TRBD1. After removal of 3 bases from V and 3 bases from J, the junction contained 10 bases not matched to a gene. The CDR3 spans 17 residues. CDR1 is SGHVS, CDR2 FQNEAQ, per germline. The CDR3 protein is CASSLRADRGRDYGYTF. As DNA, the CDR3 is TGTGCCAGCAGCTTGAGGGCAGACAGGGGGCGGGACTATGGCTACACCTTC.

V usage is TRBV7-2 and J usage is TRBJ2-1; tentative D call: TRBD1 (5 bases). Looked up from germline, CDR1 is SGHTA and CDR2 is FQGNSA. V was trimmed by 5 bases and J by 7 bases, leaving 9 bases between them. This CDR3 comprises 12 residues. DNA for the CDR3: TGTGCCAGCAGCCAGAACAGGAATGAGCAGTTCTTC. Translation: CASSQNRNEQFF.